The sample holds a few counts of the clone carrying this TCR beta chain. Its antigen is not identified. The sample originates from a study of T cells after yellow fever vaccination. Points from the study as a whole: The booster saw the reappearance of most primary-vaccination clones (approximately 97% CD4, about 88% CD8). By day 5 rather than day 15, the secondary response had peaked, though it was weaker.

TCR cDNA was made by 5'RACE template switching, adding a universal primer site and UMIs. TCRdb fed the 5' RACE reads into MiXCR, producing one record per CDR3 protein. The data hold a few hundred thousand distinct CDR3 sequences, with around 3.5% observed a single time. This CDR3 is 16 amino acids long. Germline assignment: CDR1 DFQATT and CDR2 SNEGSKA (reference sequence). The junction had 10 bases not matched to a gene; V was cut back by 2 bases and J by 7 bases. The input for sequencing was PBMCs, taken 15 days after the yellow fever booster vaccination. This chain uses TRBV20-1 with TRBJ1-6; 8 nucleotides align to TRBD1. The sequence derives from a man between 18 and 29 years old who received the YFV17D yellow fever vaccine. CDR3 in amino acids: CSARLQGAVSNSPLHF. The CDR3 DNA follows: TGCAGTGCTAGATTGCAGGGGGCTGTTTCAAATTCACCCCTCCACTTT.